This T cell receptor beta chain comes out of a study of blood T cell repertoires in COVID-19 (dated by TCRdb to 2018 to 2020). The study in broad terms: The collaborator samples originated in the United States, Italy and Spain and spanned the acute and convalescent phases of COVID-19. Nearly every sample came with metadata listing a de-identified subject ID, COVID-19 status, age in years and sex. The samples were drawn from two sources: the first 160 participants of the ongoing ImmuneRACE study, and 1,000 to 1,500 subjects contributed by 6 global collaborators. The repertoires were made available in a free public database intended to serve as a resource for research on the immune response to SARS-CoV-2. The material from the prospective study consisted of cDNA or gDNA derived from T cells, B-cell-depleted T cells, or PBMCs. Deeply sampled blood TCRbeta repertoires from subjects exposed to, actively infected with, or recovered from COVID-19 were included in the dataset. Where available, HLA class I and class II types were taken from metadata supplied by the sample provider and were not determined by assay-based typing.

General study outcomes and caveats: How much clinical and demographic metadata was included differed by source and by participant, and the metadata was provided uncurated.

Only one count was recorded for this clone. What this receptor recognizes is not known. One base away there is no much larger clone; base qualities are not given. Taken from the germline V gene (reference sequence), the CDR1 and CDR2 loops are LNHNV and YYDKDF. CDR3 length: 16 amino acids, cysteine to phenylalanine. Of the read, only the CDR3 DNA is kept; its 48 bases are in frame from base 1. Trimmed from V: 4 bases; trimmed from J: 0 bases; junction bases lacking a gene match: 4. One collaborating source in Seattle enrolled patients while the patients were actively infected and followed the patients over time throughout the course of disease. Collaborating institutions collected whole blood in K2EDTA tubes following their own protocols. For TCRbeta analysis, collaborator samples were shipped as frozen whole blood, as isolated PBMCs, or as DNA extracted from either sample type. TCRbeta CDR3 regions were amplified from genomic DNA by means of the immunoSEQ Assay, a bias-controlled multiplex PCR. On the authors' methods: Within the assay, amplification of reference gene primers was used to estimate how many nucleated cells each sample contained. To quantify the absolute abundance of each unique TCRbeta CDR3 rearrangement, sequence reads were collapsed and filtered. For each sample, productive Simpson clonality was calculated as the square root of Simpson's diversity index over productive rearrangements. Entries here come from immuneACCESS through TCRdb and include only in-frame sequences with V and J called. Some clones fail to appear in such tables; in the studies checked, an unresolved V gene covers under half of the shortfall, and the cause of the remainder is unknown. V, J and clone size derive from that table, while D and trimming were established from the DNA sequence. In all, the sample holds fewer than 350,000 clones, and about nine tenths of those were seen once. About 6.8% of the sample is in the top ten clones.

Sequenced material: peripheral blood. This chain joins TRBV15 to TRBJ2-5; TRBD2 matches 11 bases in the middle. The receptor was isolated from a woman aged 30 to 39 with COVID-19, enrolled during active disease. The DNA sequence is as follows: TGTGCCACCAGCATTTTAGCGGGAGGGTACCAAGAGACCCAGTACTTC. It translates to CATSILAGGYQETQYF.